One sample yielded the 18 T cell receptor beta chains listed below, sequenced in a study of T cell clonotyping in hematopoietic cell transplantation. Profiling relied on immunoSEQ multiplex PCR, and the TCRdb table lists in-frame clones only, not all of them. The table includes fewer than 100,000 clones, less than 96% detected once. The time point denotes: recipient sample about 28 days before transplant, after cytoreduction. Sequencing used peripheral blood mononuclear cells, obtained before stem cell transplant. These receptors all stem from a woman aged 50 to 65 with acute myeloid leukemia. Some clones in this sample may be carry-over from other donors' samples.

The J gene is TRBJ1-5, the V gene TRBV30; no definite D call. Trimming took 6 bases from V and 1 from J, leaving 10 bases between them. Germline assignment: CDR1 GTSNPN and CDR2 SVGIG (reference sequence). The CDR3 runs to 13 residues. The chain's CDR3 is CACREGSNQPQHF. The CDR3 DNA reads as TGTGCCTGCCGTGAGGGCAGCAATCAGCCCCAGCATTTT.

This chain uses TRBV25-1 with TRBJ2-7, with 7 nucleotides matching TRBD1. This CDR3 contains 13 residues. V lost 6 bases and J lost 4; bases outside the gene matches: 6. Germline V gene data show CDR1 as MGHDK and CDR2 as SYGVNS. In DNA form, the CDR3 reads TGTGCCAGCAGAGGACAGGAACGTTACGAGCAGTACTTC. Protein product: CASRGQERYEQYF.

The CDR3 loop reads CASSWRSSGANVLTF. The CDR3 DNA follows: TGTGCCAGCAGCTGGAGGAGCTCTGGGGCCAACGTCCTGACTTTC. This sequence joins TRBV5-4 and TRBJ2-6; tentative D call: TRBD2 (5 bases). Trimming took 3 bases from V and 0 from J, leaving 7 bases between them. Germline V gene lookup returns CDR1 SGHNT and CDR2 YYREEE (reference sequence). The CDR3 loop spans 15 amino acids.

V is TRBV29-1 and J is TRBJ1-1; no clear D. V gave up 5 bases and J gave up 8 bases, with 9 bases separating them. This CDR3 has 10 amino acids. The germline V gene has CDR1 SQVTM and CDR2 ANQGSEA. The CDR3 DNA reads TGCAGCGTTTTAGTGAGAGAAGCTTTCTTT. Protein product: CSVLVREAFF.

The chain combines TRBV10-3 with TRBJ1-2, with 9 bases lining up with TRBD1. CDR1 ENHRY and CDR2 SYGVKD come from the germline V gene. The ends lost 10 bases at V and 7 bases at J; junction bases unmatched: 7. This CDR3 spans 12 amino acids. The CDR3 DNA reads as TGTGCCACCCTGGGACAGGGAAGTGGCTACACCTTC. Its protein is CATLGQGSGYTF.

The rearrangement links TRBV30 to TRBJ1-6, with a tentative D call TRBD1 (5 bases). From germline, CDR1 is GTSNPN and CDR2 SVGIG (reference sequence). This CDR3 comprises 14 residues. The ends were cut back, 4 bases at V and 9 bases at J, with 16 bases in the middle. The CDR3 spells CAWTKEDIPSPLHF. The CDR3 region has the DNA TGTGCCTGGACCAAGGAGGACATCCCTTCACCCCTCCACTTT. The complete variable domain, with remaining parts taken from reference TRBV30 and TRBJ1-6, reads SQTIHQWPATLVQPVGSPLSLECTVEGTSNPNLYWYRQAAGRGLQLLFYSVGIGQISSEVPQNLSASRPQDRQFILSSKKLLLSDSGFYLCAWTKEDIPSPLHFGNGTRLTVT.

The chain carries TRBV6-1 and TRBJ2-7, with a tentative D call TRBD1 (7 bases). V lost 6 bases and J lost 3, with 15 bases in between. The CDR3 sequence is 14 residues long. Germline-derived CDR1 and CDR2 are MNHNS and SASEGT. CDR3 DNA: TGTGCCAGCAGGAGGAGGAGGGACAGCTACGAGCAGTACTTC. Translated, it gives CASRRRRDSYEQYF.

This rearrangement joins TRBV6-5 to TRBJ1-1; the D is unclear. The germline gives CDR1 MNHEY, CDR2 SVGAGI. The CDR3 covers 15 residues. V dropped 2 bases and J dropped 1 base, with 11 bases sitting between them. The DNA for the CDR3 is TGTGCCAGCAGTTACGTCGCCATAAAGAACACTGAAGCTTTCTTT. Its protein is CASSYVAIKNTEAFF.

The table lists this clone with a count of one. The chain joins TRBV7-9 to TRBJ2-3; maybe TRBD2 (6 bases). The V and J ends lost 5 bases and 0 bases respectively, with 12 bases between them. Looked up from germline, CDR1 is SEHNR and CDR2 is FQNEAQ (reference sequence). The CDR3 is 15 residues long. The CDR3 DNA reads as TGTGCCAGCAGCCGTCCCGGGACTAGCACAGATACGCAGTATTTT. This codes for CASSRPGTSTDTQYF.

The CDR3 here is CASSQGASITDTQYF. For the CDR3, the DNA is TGCGCCAGCAGCCAAGGAGCTAGTATCACAGATACGCAGTATTTT. This rearrangement joins TRBV4-1 to TRBJ2-3; D not certain. Germline CDR1 MGHRA, CDR2 YSYEKL. CDR3 length: 15 amino acids. Trimming left V 1 base short and J 2 bases short, with 10 bases between.

This clone occurred once. The genes are TRBV29-1 and TRBJ2-5, with D perhaps matching TRBD2 (6 bases). The CDR3 consists of 14 residues. Trimming stripped 4 bases from V and 3 bases from J, with 15 bases between. Germline values: CDR1 SQVTM, CDR2 ANQGSEA. The CDR3 region is CSVGVGGIEETQYF. The CDR3 nucleotides are TGCAGCGTTGGAGTTGGGGGGATAGAAGAGACCCAGTACTTC.

This clone was seen only once. The rearrangement links TRBV2 to TRBJ1-5; a weak D match, TRBD1 (6 bases). The V end lost 2 bases, the J end lost 2 bases, and 10 bases lay between the germline ends. CDR3 length equals 15 residues. Germline CDR1 SNHLY, CDR2 FYNNEI. CDR3 in amino acids: CASSENRVGNQPQHF. The DNA for the CDR3 is TGTGCCAGCAGTGAAAACAGGGTGGGCAATCAGCCCCAGCATTTT. Based on the CDR3 plus reference TRBV2 and TRBJ1-5, the full variable domain is EPEVTQTPSHQVTQMGQEVILRCVPISNHLYFYWYRQILGQKVEFLVSFYNNEISEKSEIFDDQFSVERPDGSNFTLKIRSTKLEDSAMYFCASSENRVGNQPQHFGDGTRLSIL.

The genes are TRBV5-6 and TRBJ1-2; D gene ambiguous. The V end lost 1 base, the J end lost 2 bases, and 6 bases lay between the germline ends. The CDR3 extends over 13 amino acids. Germline CDR1 and CDR2: SGHDT and YYEEEE. The CDR3 DNA sequence: TGTGCCAGCAGCTTGCCTGGCAACTATGGCTACACCTTC. Protein sequence: CASSLPGNYGYTF.

This clone has just one count. The V and J genes are TRBV6-1 and TRBJ2-7; D gene uncertain. The CDR3 totals 15 residues. The V gene's germline CDR1 is MNHNS and CDR2 SASEGT. Trimming took off 0 bases at V and 5 bases at J, with 14 bases between the two ends. The CDR3 nucleotides read TGTGCCAGCAGTGAAGCGCCCCGGGCAGCCCACGAGCAGTACTTC. Translated, it gives CASSEAPRAAHEQYF.

V is TRBV2 and J is TRBJ2-1; D unclear. The V gene lost 4 bases and the J gene lost 4 bases, with 8 bases spanning the gap. This CDR3 is 13 amino acids long. Germline loops: CDR1 SNHLY, CDR2 FYNNEI. CDR3 region: CASSVFQYNEQFF. In DNA, the CDR3 is TGTGCCAGCAGTGTGTTCCAATACAATGAGCAGTTCTTC.

V and J are TRBV29-1 and TRBJ1-2; TRBD1 agrees at 7 bases. Germline V gives CDR1 SQVTM, CDR2 ANQGSEA. This CDR3 comprises 12 residues. V lost 5 bases to trimming and J lost 8 bases; unmatched junction nucleotides: 8. The CDR3 here is CSVFKGTVGYTF. The CDR3 nucleotides are TGCAGCGTTTTCAAGGGGACAGTCGGCTACACCTTC.

Concerning this clone: Other DNA sequences in this specimen translate into the identical CDR3. V usage is TRBV19 and J usage is TRBJ1-4; D is unclear. Germline V gives CDR1 LNHDA, CDR2 SQIVND (reference sequence). CDR3 length: 14 amino acids. V lost 3 bases and J 0 bases, leaving 5 bases between the germline ends. The CDR3 sequence: CASSIAATNEKLFF. The CDR3 DNA sequence: TGTGCCAGTAGTATTGCAGCAACTAATGAAAAACTGTTTTTT.

The rearrangement joins TRBV29-1 to TRBJ2-5; 7 bases are shared with TRBD1. There are 13 residues in the CDR3. CDR1 SQVTM and CDR2 ANQGSEA come from the germline V gene. The V segment lost 6 bases and the J segment 2 bases; nucleotides outside the gene matches: 6. In DNA, the CDR3 is TGCAGCGTAGGGGTGGGACAGCAAGAGACCCAGTACTTC. Translated, it gives CSVGVGQQETQYF.